A single sample gave rise to the 25 T cell receptor beta chains below, sequenced in a study of spatial heterogeneity in lung cancer. Via MiXCR, TCRdb re-called the 5' RACE reads, giving one row per CDR3 protein. The sample shows roughly 79,000 distinct CDR3 sequences, 7.5% to 9.5% of them seen only once. Time point denoted: sample taken at primary tumor resection. The source material was PBMCs, sampled at surgery. All receptors derive from a male donor with early-stage non-small cell lung cancer.

In this sample, this clonotype turned up many times. V usage is TRBV6-2 or TRBV6-3 and J usage is TRBJ2-3; TRBD2 agrees at 10 bases. This CDR3 is built from 16 residues. The germline gives CDR1 MNHEY, CDR2 SVGEGT. V dropped 6 bases and J dropped 4; count of bases not matched to a gene: 10. The CDR3 here is CASSPKREGPPDTQYF. Here the CDR3 DNA reads TGTGCCAGCAGCCCAAAGCGGGAGGGCCCCCCAGATACGCAGTATTTT.

J is TRBJ1-5 and V is TRBV7-2; maybe TRBD1 (5 bases). The CDR3 is 15 residues long. The germline V and J ends were trimmed by 5 bases and 5 bases, with 16 bases remaining between them. CDR1 and CDR2 (germline): SGHTA, FQGNSA. The CDR3 region is CASSPPGGGDQPQHF. The DNA for the CDR3 is TGTGCCAGCAGCCCCCCGGGGGGAGGTGATCAGCCCCAGCATTTT.

Ten or more counts support this clonotype. The CDR3, as DNA: TGTGCCAGCAGCCAGCAGGGGGTGGGCACTGAAGCTTTCTTT. Translated, it gives CASSQQGVGTEAFF. The chain combines TRBV3-1 with TRBJ1-1; 7 positions match TRBD1. From germline, CDR1 is LGHDT and CDR2 YNNKEL (reference sequence). This CDR3 is 14 amino acids long. V shed 3 bases and J 4 bases; nucleotides not matched to a gene: 5.

This clonotype was seen only once. One base away lies a much larger clone, so this may be a sequencing read error. The CDR3 protein is CASSLHRGFGQPQHF. The CDR3 region has the DNA TGTGCCAGCAGCTTGCACAGGGGGTTCGGTCAGCCCCAGCATTTT. This chain connects TRBV5-4 to TRBJ1-5, with TRBD1 matching over 8 bases. This CDR3 has 15 residues. The V gene's germline CDR1 is SGHNT and CDR2 YYREEE (reference sequence). The V gene end was trimmed by 1 base and the J gene end by 6 bases; junction bases not matched to a gene: 6.

The chain couples TRBV30 to TRBJ1-5, with 9 bases matching TRBD1. The CDR3 is made up of 14 amino acids. CDR1 is GTSNPN and CDR2 is SVGIG in the germline V gene (reference sequence). V was clipped by 1 base and J by 7 bases; unmatched bases: 5. For the CDR3, the DNA is TGTGCCTGGAGTGCCGGGACAGGGCTCCAGCCCCAGCATTTT. It translates to CAWSAGTGLQPQHF.

This rearrangement joins TRBV19 to TRBJ2-3; the D gene is possibly TRBD2 (5 bases). This CDR3 has 15 residues. The germline gives CDR1 LNHDA, CDR2 SQIVND (reference sequence). Deletions cut 3 bases from V and 0 bases from J, with 10 bases between. The CDR3 sequence: CASSISGVSTDTQYF. The DNA of the CDR3 is TGTGCCAGTAGTATTTCCGGGGTTAGCACAGATACGCAGTATTTT. Full variable domain (remainder filled in from reference TRBV19 and TRBJ2-3): DGGITQSPKYLFRKEGQNVTLSCEQNLNHDAMYWYRQDPGQGLRLIYYSQIVNDFQKGDIAEGYSVSREKKESFPLTVTSAQKNPTAFYLCASSISGVSTDTQYFGPGTRLTVL.

The chain has TRBV7-2 and TRBJ2-2; no clear D gene. This CDR3 has 16 amino acids. Trimming pared 3 bases from V and 1 base from J, leaving 12 bases between. In germline, CDR1 is SGHTA, CDR2 FQGNSA. The CDR3 DNA sequence: TGTGCCAGCAGCTTCGGGCGAGCTGTGAACACCGGGGAGCTGTTTTTT. It translates to CASSFGRAVNTGELFF.

The V and J genes are TRBV29-1 and TRBJ1-1; possibly TRBD1 for D (5 bases). V gave up 7 bases and J gave up 5 bases, with 20 bases separating them. The CDR3 is 14 residues long. Per germline, CDR1 SQVTM and CDR2 ANQGSEA. The CDR3 region is CSARKGQGGTEAFF. DNA of the CDR3: TGCAGCGCCCGAAAGGGTCAGGGAGGAACTGAAGCTTTCTTT.

This clonotype was observed many times. The chain links TRBV4-2 to TRBJ1-5, with D uncertain. The V end lost 0 bases, the J end lost 3 bases, and 12 bases lay between the germline ends. The CDR3 is made up of 16 amino acids. Germline V gene data show CDR1 as LGHNA and CDR2 as YNFKEQ. As DNA, the CDR3 is TGTGCCAGCAGCCAAGATTCGTCTTATGCCAATCAGCCCCAGCATTTT. It specifies CASSQDSSYANQPQHF.

This clonotype was picked up a small number of times. The rearrangement uses TRBV30 and TRBJ1-2; D is unresolved. The germline V and J ends were trimmed by 5 bases and 8 bases, with 18 bases remaining between them. The CDR3 consists of 13 residues. CDR1 GTSNPN and CDR2 SVGIG come from the germline V gene (reference sequence). The CDR3 DNA reads as TGTGCCTGGGCCACGAACGCGGGTAAAGGCTACACCTTC. Its protein is CAWATNAGKGYTF.

As regards this clonotype: The germline gene is not matched at one end of the junction; a read error may be the cause. This rearrangement joins TRBV6-1 to TRBJ1-2; D is perhaps TRBD1 (6 bases). CDR1 is MNHNS and CDR2 is SASEGT in the germline V gene. CDR3 length: 16 amino acids. CDR3 DNA sequence: TGTGCCAGCAGTAACTTCCTTGGACAGAATCACTATGGCTTCACCTTC. This codes for CASSNFLGQNHYGFTF.

Of note for this clonotype: Sequence at one end of the junction differs from germline and may be a read error. The rearrangement uses TRBV12-3 or TRBV12-4 and TRBJ1-5; D gene unclear. CDR3 size: 18 residues. This CDR3 is CARSYTPRHISPNQPQHF. In DNA, the CDR3 is TGTGCCCGCAGCTACACTCCCCGGCACATTAGTCCCAATCAGCCCCAGCATTTT.

This clonotype was seen at least ten times. The chain combines TRBV30 with TRBJ2-5; D unclear. V was pared by 0 bases and J by 5 bases, with 4 bases between. Germline V gene data show CDR1 as GTSNPN and CDR2 as SVGIG (reference sequence). The CDR3 is 11 amino acids. This chain's CDR3 is CAWSVPETQYF. CDR3 coding DNA: TGTGCCTGGAGTGTACCGGAGACCCAGTACTTC.

This clonotype occurred a few times. The chain has TRBV9 and TRBJ1-3; TRBD1 aligns across 10 bases. Germline CDR1 is SGDLS and CDR2 is YYNGEE. This CDR3 comprises 15 residues. The V gene end was trimmed by 3 bases and the J gene end by 3 bases; junction bases not matched to a gene: 3. CDR3 sequence (DNA): TGTGCCAGCAGCGGACAGGGGGCGCTTGGAAACACCATATATTTT. This translates into CASSGQGALGNTIYF.

About this clonotype itself: Being one base from a much bigger clone, this may be a read error. CDR3 bases: TGCAGTGCTAGTCTCTCTTGGAGTTCCCACGAGCAGTACTTC. Amino acid sequence: CSASLSWSSHEQYF. The chain couples TRBV20-1 to TRBJ2-7, with D unresolved. The germline V gene has CDR1 DFQATT and CDR2 SNEGSKA (reference sequence). The CDR3 is made up of 14 amino acids. Trimming removed 3 bases at V and 5 bases at J, with 17 bases between.

V and J are TRBV28 and TRBJ1-5; the match to TRBD1 covers 9 bases. Germline trimming cut 5 bases from V and 4 bases from J; bases unmatched to any gene: 12. CDR3 length equals 17 residues. Germline V gives CDR1 MDHEN, CDR2 SYDVKM. The CDR3 loop is CASSLWAGQGPNQPQHF. CDR3 nucleotides: TGTGCCAGCAGTCTTTGGGCGGGACAGGGACCTAATCAGCCCCAGCATTTT.

This clonotype was recorded many times. This chain joins TRBV29-1 and TRBJ2-7; TRBD1 agrees at 7 bases. CDR1 SQVTM and CDR2 ANQGSEA come from the germline V gene. V dropped 7 bases and J dropped 4; count of bases not matched to a gene: 7. The CDR3 length is 12 residues. The CDR3 loop is CSATGQLYEQYF. The CDR3 DNA sequence: TGCAGCGCTACGGGACAGCTATACGAGCAGTACTTC.

This clonotype was seen repeatedly, ten times or more. This chain links TRBV20-1 with TRBJ1-5, with 8 nucleotides matching TRBD1. The CDR3 is made up of 13 amino acids. With V trimmed by 5 bases and J by 5 bases, 5 bases remained unmatched. Germline lookup yields CDR1 DFQATT and CDR2 SNEGSKA (reference sequence). The CDR3 here is CSAQIQGDQPQHF. DNA of the CDR3: TGCAGTGCTCAGATACAGGGGGATCAGCCCCAGCATTTT.

On this clonotype: A much larger clone lies one base from this, so it may be a read error. This chain links TRBV5-6 with TRBJ2-7, with D possibly being TRBD2 (5 bases). The germline gives CDR1 SGHDT, CDR2 YYEEEE. The CDR3 sequence is 11 residues long. CDR3 DNA: TGTGTCAGCAGCGGCTCCTACGAGCAGTACTTC. Its protein is CVSSGSYEQYF. Full variable domain (missing parts from reference TRBV5-6 and TRBJ2-7): DAGVTQSPTHLIKTRGQQVTLRCSPKSGHDTVSWYQQALGQGPQFIFQYYEEEERQRGNFPDRFSGHQFPNYSSELNVNALLLGDSALYLCVSSGSYEQYFGPGTRLTVT.

In this sample, this clonotype turned up a few times. A single base separates this from a much larger clone, so it may be a read error. J is TRBJ1-5 and V is TRBV12-3 or TRBV12-4; unclear D gene. The CDR3 sequence is 14 residues long. CDR3 DNA sequence: TGTTCCAGCGCTGACCCTAATAGCAATCAGCCCCAGCATTTT. Translated, it gives CSSADPNSNQPQHF.

This clonotype was detected only a few times. This chain links TRBV30 with TRBJ1-1, with no clear D. V was pared by 7 bases and J by 2 bases, with 5 bases between. This CDR3 contains 10 residues. The germline V gene encodes CDR1 GTSNPN and CDR2 SVGIG (reference sequence). The CDR3 here is CALYNTEAFF. As DNA, the CDR3 is TGTGCCTTATACAACACTGAAGCTTTCTTT.

This clonotype was observed at least ten times. The chain carries TRBV6-2 or TRBV6-3 and TRBJ2-7, with 8 bases aligning to TRBD1. This CDR3 has 16 residues. The germline V gene has CDR1 MNHEY and CDR2 SVGEGT. Losses at the gene ends were 5 bases for V and 2 bases for J; bases not matched to a gene: 11. The CDR3: CASSLRDPGGTYEQYF. The CDR3 coding sequence is TGTGCCAGCAGTCTCCGGGACCCAGGGGGCACCTACGAGCAGTACTTC.

This clonotype was detected many times. This chain links TRBV5-1 with TRBJ1-1; TRBD1 might be the D (5 bases). V was cut by 3 bases and J by 6 bases, with 12 bases left in between. The CDR3 sequence is 13 residues long. Germline CDR1 and CDR2: SGHRS and YFSETQ. The CDR3 nucleotides are TGCGCCAGCAGCTCGGTAGGGGCCGCTGAAGCTTTCTTT. Protein product: CASSSVGAAEAFF.

This clonotype was observed many times. The gene calls are TRBV29-1 and TRBJ1-1; perhaps TRBD1 as D (5 bases). Between the trimmed V and J ends, which lost 7 bases and 1 base, there was a span of 13 bases. CDR3 length: 13 residues. From germline, CDR1 is SQVTM and CDR2 ANQGSEA. CDR3 residues: CSAKQGQNTEAFF. CDR3 DNA: TGCAGCGCAAAGCAGGGCCAGAACACTGAAGCTTTCTTT.

CDR3 DNA: TGTGCCAGCAACGCGGGAGGAGAAACTGTCGCGAACACCGGGGAGCTGTTTTTT. It yields the protein CASNAGGETVANTGELFF. The genes are TRBV2 and TRBJ2-2, with 8 bases lining up with TRBD2. Unmatched junction bases numbered 13, after V lost 7 bases and J lost 0 bases. Germline assignment: CDR1 SNHLY and CDR2 FYNNEI. The CDR3 consists of 18 residues.